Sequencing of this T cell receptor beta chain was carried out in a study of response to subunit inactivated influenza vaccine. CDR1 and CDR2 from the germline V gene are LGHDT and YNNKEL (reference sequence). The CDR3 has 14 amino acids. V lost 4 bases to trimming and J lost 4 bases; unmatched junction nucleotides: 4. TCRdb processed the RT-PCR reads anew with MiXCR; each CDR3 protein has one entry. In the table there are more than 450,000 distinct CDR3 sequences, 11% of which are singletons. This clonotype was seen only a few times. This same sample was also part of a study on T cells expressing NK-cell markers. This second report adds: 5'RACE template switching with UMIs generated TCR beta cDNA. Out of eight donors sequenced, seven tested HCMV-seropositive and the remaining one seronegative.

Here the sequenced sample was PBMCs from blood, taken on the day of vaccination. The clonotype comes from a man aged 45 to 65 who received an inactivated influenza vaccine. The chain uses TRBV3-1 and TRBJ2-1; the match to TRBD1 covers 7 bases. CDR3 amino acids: CASSLQGLYNEQFF. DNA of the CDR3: TGTGCCAGCAGCCTACAGGGGTTGTACAATGAGCAGTTCTTC.